This T cell receptor (beta chain) was retrieved from a study of T-cell memory formation after mild COVID-19. As regards this clonotype: As yet, its antigen is unknown.

Germline assignment: CDR1 SGHRS and CDR2 YFSETQ. Between the trimmed V and J ends, which lost 4 bases and 3 bases, there was a span of 13 bases. The CDR3 loop spans 15 amino acids. TCRdb redid the calling of the 5' RACE reads with MiXCR, one entry per CDR3 protein. Altogether around 200,000 distinct CDR3 sequences are present, about a sixth being singletons, with the ten largest covering approximately 2%. Study conclusions and caveats: Memory sampled before infection contained some responding clones, suggesting cross-reactive memory joined.

Sequencing input: PBMCs or a T cell subset sorted from them (not recorded which). This receptor was identified in an adult woman who had mild COVID-19 (a few samples of this study predate the infection). Cell type and time point are not known. The V and J genes are TRBV5-1 and TRBJ2-2; the D gene could be TRBD1 or TRBD2 (5 bases each). The CDR3 DNA follows: TGCGCCAGCAGCGGTACGGGACGCCACACCGGGGAGCTGTTTTTT. This gives the protein CASSGTGRHTGELFF.